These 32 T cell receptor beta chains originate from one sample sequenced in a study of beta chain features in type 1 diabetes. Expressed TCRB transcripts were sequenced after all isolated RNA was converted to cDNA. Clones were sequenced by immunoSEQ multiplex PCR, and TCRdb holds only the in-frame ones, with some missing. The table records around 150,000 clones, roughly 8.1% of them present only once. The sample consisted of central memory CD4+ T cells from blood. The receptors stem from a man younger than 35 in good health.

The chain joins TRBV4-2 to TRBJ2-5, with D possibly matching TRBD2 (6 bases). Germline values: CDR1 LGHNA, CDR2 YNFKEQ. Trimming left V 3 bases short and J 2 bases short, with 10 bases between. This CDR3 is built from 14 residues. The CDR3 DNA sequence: TGTGCCAGCAGCCAGGTAGCGGTTCAAGAGACCCAGTACTTC. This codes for CASSQVAVQETQYF.

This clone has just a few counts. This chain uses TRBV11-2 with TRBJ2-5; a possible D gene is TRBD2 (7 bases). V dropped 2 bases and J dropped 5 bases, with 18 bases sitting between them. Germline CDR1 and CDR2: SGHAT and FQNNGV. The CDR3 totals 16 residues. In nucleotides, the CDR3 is TGTGCCAGCAGCTTATTCGCGGGGGCGAATTCGGAGACCCAGTACTTC. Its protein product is CASSLFAGANSETQYF.

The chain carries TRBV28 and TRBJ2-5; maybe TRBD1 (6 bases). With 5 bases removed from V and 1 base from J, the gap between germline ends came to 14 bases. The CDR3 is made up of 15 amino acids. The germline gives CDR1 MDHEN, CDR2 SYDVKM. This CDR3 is CASSVTGHSQETQYF. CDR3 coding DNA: TGTGCCAGCAGTGTGACAGGCCATAGCCAAGAGACCCAGTACTTC.

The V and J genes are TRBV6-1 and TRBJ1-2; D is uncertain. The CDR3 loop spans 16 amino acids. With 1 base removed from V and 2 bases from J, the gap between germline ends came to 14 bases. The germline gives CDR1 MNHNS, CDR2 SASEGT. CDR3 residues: CASSEVIQLFNYGYTF. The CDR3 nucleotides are TGTGCCAGCAGTGAAGTGATTCAGTTATTCAACTATGGCTACACCTTC.

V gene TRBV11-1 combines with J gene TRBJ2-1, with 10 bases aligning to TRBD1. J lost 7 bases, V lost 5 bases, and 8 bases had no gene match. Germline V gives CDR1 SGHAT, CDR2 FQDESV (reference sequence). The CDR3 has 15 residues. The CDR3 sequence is CASSIRQGAENEQFF. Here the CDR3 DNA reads TGTGCCAGCAGCATACGACAGGGGGCCGAAAATGAGCAGTTCTTC.

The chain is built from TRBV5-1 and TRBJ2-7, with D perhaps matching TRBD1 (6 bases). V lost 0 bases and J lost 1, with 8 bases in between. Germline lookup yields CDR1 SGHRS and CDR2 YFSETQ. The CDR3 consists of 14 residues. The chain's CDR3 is CASSLGGGSYEQYF. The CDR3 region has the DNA TGCGCCAGCAGCTTGGGAGGGGGTTCCTACGAGCAGTACTTC.

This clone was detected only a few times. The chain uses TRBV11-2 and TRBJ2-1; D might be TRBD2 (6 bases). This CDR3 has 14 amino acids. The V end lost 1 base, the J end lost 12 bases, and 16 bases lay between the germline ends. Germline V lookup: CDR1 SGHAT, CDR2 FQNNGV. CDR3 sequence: CASSLVSRDFGQFF. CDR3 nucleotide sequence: TGTGCCAGCAGCTTAGTAAGCAGGGACTTCGGGCAGTTCTTC. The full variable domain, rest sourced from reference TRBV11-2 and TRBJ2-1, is EAGVAQSPRYKIIEKRQSVAFWCNPISGHATLYWYQQILGQGPKLLIQFQNNGVVDDSQLPKDRFSAERLKGVDSTLKIQPAKLEDSAVYLCASSLVSRDFGQFFGPGTRLTVL.

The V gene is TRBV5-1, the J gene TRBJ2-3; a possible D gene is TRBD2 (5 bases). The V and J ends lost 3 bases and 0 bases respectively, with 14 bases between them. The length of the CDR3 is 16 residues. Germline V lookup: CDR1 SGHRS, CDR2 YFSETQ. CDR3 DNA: TGCGCCAGCAGCTCAGGACTCTCTCAAAGCACAGATACGCAGTATTTT. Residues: CASSSGLSQSTDTQYF.

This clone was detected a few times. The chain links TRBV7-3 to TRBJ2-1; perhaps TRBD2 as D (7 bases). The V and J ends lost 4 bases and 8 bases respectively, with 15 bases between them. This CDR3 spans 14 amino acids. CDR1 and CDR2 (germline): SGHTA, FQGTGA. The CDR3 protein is CASSSWGRGDEQFF. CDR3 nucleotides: TGTGCCAGCAGCTCTTGGGGGAGGGGGGATGAGCAGTTCTTC.

The CDR3 is CASSQASLETGWVDTEAFF. DNA for the CDR3: TGCGCCAGCAGCCAAGCGTCGTTGGAGACAGGTTGGGTTGATACTGAAGCTTTCTTT. The J gene is TRBJ1-1, the V gene TRBV4-3, with D maybe TRBD1 (6 bases). Looked up from germline, CDR1 is LGHNA and CDR2 is YSLEER. V lost 1 base and J 5 bases, leaving 26 bases between the germline ends. The CDR3 runs 19 residues.

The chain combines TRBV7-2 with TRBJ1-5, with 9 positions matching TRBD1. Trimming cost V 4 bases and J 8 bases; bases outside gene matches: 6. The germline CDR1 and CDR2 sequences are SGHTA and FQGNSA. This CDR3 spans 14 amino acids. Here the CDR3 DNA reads TGTGCCAGCAGCTCAACAGGGGGCAAAGAGCCCCAGCATTTT. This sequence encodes CASSSTGGKEPQHF.

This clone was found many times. The CDR3 nucleotides read TGTGCCAGCAGTTCTGGGACAGGGAACACTGAAGCTTTCTTT. Its protein product is CASSSGTGNTEAFF. This chain joins TRBV28 and TRBJ1-1, with 8 positions matching TRBD1. V lost 4 bases, J lost 1 base, and 2 bases stayed unmatched. The CDR3 is 14 residues long. Germline lookup yields CDR1 MDHEN and CDR2 SYDVKM.

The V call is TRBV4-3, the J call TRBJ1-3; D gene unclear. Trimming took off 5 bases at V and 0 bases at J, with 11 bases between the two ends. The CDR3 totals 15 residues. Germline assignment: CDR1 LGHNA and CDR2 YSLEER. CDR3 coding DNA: TGCGCCAGCAGCGAGTATGTTGACTCTGGAAACACCATATATTTT. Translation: CASSEYVDSGNTIYF.

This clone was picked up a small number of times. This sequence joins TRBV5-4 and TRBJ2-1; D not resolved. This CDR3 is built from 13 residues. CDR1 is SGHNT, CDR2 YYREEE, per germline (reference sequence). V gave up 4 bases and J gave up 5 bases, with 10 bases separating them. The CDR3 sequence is CASSATRDNEQFF. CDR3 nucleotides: TGTGCCAGCAGCGCGACAAGAGACAATGAGCAGTTCTTC.

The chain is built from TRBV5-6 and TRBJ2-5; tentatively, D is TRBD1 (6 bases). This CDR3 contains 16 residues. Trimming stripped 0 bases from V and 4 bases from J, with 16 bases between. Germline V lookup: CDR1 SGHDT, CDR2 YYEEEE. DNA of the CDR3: TGTGCCAGCAGCTTGGTGACCACAGGGCGAGGAGAGACCCAGTACTTC. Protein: CASSLVTTGRGETQYF.

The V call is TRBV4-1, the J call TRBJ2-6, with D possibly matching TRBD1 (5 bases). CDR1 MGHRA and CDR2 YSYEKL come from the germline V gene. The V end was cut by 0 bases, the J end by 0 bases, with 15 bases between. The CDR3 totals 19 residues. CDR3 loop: CASSQDRDRQISGANVLTF. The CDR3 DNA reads TGCGCCAGCAGCCAAGATAGAGACAGACAAATCTCTGGGGCCAACGTCCTGACTTTC.

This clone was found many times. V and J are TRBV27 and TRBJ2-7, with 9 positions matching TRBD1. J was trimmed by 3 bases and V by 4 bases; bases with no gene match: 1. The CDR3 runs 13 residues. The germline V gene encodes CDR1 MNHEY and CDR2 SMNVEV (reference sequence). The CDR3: CASSWGQGYEQYF. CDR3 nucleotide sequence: TGTGCCAGCAGTTGGGGACAGGGCTACGAGCAGTACTTC.

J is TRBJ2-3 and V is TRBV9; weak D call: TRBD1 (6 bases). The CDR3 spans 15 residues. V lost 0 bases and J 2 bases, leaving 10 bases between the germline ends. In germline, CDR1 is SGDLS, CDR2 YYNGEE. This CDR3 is CASSVVPGHTDTQYF. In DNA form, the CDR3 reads TGTGCCAGCAGCGTAGTTCCGGGACACACAGATACGCAGTATTTT. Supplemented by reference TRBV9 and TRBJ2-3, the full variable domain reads DSGVTQTPKHLITATGQRVTLRCSPRSGDLSVYWYQQSLDQGLQFLIQYYNGEERAKGNILERFSAQQFPDLHSELNLSSLELGDSALYFCASSVVPGHTDTQYFGPGTRLTVL.

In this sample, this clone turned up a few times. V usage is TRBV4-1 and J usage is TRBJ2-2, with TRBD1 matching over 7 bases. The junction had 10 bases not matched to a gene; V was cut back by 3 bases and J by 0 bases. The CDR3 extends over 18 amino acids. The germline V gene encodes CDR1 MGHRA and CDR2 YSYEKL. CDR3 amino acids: CASSHPDRRRTNTGELFF. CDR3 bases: TGCGCCAGCAGCCACCCGGACAGGCGACGCACGAACACCGGGGAGCTGTTTTTT.

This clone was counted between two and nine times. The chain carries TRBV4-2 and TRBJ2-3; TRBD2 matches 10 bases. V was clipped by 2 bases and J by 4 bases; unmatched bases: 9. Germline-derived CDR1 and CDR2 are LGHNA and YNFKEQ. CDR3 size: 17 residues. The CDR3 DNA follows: TGTGCCAGCAGCCAACAGGTTAGCGGGGGGCGAGCAGATACGCAGTATTTT. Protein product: CASSQQVSGGRADTQYF.

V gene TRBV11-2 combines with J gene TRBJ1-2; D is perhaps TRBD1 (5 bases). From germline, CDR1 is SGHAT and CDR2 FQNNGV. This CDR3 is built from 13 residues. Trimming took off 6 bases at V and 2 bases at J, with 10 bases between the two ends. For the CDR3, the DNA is TGTGCCAGCAGTTCACGGGGGAACTATGGCTACACCTTC. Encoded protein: CASSSRGNYGYTF.

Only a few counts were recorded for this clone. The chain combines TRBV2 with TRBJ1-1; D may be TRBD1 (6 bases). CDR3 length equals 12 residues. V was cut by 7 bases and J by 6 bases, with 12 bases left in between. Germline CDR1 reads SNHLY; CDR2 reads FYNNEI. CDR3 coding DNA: TGTGCCAGCAAAGTAACAGGGTCTGAAGCTTTCTTT. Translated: CASKVTGSEAFF.

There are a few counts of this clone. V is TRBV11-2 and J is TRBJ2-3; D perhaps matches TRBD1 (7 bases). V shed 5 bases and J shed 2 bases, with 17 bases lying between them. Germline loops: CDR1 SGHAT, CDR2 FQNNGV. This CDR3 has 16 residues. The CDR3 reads CASSPWRGRATDTQYF. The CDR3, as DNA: TGTGCCAGCAGCCCCTGGAGGGGGCGCGCCACAGATACGCAGTATTTT.

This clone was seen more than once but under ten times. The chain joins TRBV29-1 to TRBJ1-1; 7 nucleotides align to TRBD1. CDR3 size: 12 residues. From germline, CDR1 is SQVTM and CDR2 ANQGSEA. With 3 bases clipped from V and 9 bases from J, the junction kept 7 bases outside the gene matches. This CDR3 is CSVDQEGAKAFF. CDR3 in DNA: TGCAGCGTTGACCAAGAGGGGGCTAAAGCTTTCTTT.

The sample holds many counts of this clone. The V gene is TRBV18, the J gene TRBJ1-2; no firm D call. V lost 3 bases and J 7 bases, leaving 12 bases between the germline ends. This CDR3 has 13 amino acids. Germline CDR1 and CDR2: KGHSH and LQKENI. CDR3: CASSPNWESGYTF. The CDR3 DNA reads TGTGCCAGCTCACCTAACTGGGAGAGTGGCTACACCTTC.

The CDR3 nucleotides are TGTGCCAGCAGCTCCCCAGGGCTCGCTGGGGCCAACGTCCTGACTTTC. It specifies CASSSPGLAGANVLTF. The chain links TRBV5-5 to TRBJ2-6, with a possible D match to TRBD1 (5 bases). V was trimmed by 3 bases and J by 2 bases, leaving 12 bases between them. The germline gives CDR1 SGHKS, CDR2 YYEKEE (reference sequence). The CDR3 length is 16 residues.

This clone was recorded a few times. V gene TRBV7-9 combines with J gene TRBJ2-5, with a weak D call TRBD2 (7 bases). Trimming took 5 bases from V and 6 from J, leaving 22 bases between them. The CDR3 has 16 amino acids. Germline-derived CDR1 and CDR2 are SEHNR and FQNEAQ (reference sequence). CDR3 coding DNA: TGTGCCAGCAGCCAATTCTCGGGGGGCTCATGGAAGACCCAGTACTTC. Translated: CASSQFSGGSWKTQYF. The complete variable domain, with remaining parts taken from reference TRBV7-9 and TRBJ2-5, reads DTGVSQNPRHKITKRGQNVTFRCDPISEHNRLYWYRQTLGQGPEFLTYFQNEAQLEKSRLLSDRFSAERPKGSFSTLEIQRTEQGDSAMYLCASSQFSGGSWKTQYFGPGTRLLVL.

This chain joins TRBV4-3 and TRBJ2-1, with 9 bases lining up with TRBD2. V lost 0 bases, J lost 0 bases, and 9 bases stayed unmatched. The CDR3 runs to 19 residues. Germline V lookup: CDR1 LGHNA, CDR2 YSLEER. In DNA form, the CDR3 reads TGCGCCAGCAGCCAAGATTTGGCTAGCGGGGTTAGCTCCTACAATGAGCAGTTCTTC. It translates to CASSQDLASGVSSYNEQFF.

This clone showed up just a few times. In DNA, the CDR3 is TGTGCCAGCAGCGGAGCGGGGGGCTCCTACAATGAGCAGTTCTTC. Translation: CASSGAGGSYNEQFF. The chain uses TRBV2 and TRBJ2-1; 9 bases fit TRBD2. The CDR3 sequence is 15 residues long. The J segment lost 0 bases and the V segment lost 6 bases, leaving 3 bases of the junction unmatched. Germline CDR1 is SNHLY and CDR2 is FYNNEI.

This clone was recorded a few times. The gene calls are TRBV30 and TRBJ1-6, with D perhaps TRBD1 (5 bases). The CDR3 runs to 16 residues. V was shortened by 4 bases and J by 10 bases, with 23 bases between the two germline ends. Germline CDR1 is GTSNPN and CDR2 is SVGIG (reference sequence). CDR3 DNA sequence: TGTGCCTGGATACAGGCAGGGAGGTCGTGGGCGTCACCCCTCCACTTT. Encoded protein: CAWIQAGRSWASPLHF.

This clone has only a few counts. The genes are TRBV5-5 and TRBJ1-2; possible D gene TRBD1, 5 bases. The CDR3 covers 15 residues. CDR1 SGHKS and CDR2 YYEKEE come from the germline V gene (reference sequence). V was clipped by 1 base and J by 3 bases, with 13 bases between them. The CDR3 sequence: CASSLYPDTYYGYTF. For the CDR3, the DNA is TGTGCCAGCAGCTTGTACCCGGACACCTACTATGGCTACACCTTC.

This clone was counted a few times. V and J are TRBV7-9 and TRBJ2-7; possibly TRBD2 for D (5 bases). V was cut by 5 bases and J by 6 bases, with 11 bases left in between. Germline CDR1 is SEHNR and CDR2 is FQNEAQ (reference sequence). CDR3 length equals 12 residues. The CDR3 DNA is TGTGCCAGCAGCCCCTCCGCGGGCGAGCAGTACTTC. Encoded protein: CASSPSAGEQYF.